The rows below give T cell receptor beta chains drawn from one sample of a study of blood T cells in healthy people across ages. Each CDR3 protein is one row after TCRdb ran MiXCR on the 5' RACE reads. The sample gives hundreds of thousands of distinct CDR3 sequences, approximately 49% of which show up once; around 32% is in the top ten. The sample taken for sequencing was blood. These receptors were obtained from a woman aged 55-69 years in good health. CDR3s include the opening cysteine and the closing phenylalanine or tryptophan. The D gene is left open where the match is weak.

d_call j_call v_call cdr3_aa
. TRBJ1-4 TRBV7-9 CANSLGGNEKLFF
TRBD2 TRBJ2-7 TRBV29-1 CSVRTSGRKVYEQYF
. TRBJ2-2 TRBV6-2/TRBV6-3 CASRRAGATGELFF
. TRBJ2-7 TRBV7-2 CASSPLEIMGEQYF
TRBD2 TRBJ2-1 TRBV20-1 CSARDRAGAVDEQFF
. . TRBV11-3 CASSLEPRAGTQYF
. TRBJ2-1 TRBV7-3 CASSSIYNSEQFF
. TRBJ2-7 TRBV20-1 CSARSTQGRPFGYGQYF
TRBD2 TRBJ2-7 TRBV7-2 CASSFSLAVRSSYEQYF
. TRBJ2-3 TRBV20-1 CSARPRQGSTDTQYF
TRBD2 TRBJ2-7 TRBV15 CATSRDGGESQYF
. TRBJ2-1 TRBV5-1 CASSRTGINEQFF
. TRBJ1-2 TRBV5-1 CASSSQGDYGHTF
. TRBJ2-5 TRBV29-1 CSELVRETQYF
TRBD2 TRBJ2-7 TRBV10-3 CAISDRLAGEFDEQYF
. TRBJ1-5 TRBV7-2 CASSSRPTAYSNQPQHF
TRBD2 TRBJ2-5 TRBV7-2 CASSLWASGTGGKLQETQYF
TRBD1 TRBJ1-3 TRBV10-3 CAISLGQLSGNTTYF
. TRBJ2-4 TRBV14 CASSQGGLWDIQYF
. TRBJ2-5 TRBV7-3 CASSPGSGETQYF
. TRBJ2-1 TRBV29-1 CSVVATLLEAKQFF
TRBD2 TRBJ2-3 TRBV11-2 CASSLGEGTQYF
TRBD1 TRBJ2-7 TRBV7-9 CASSPLVTGQGINEQYF
. TRBJ2-4 TRBV29-1 CSVARQKNIQYF
. TRBJ2-1 TRBV19 CASSIGGGTEQFF
TRBD1 TRBJ1-1 TRBV6-6 CASRVRGANTEAFF
. TRBJ1-1 TRBV18 CASSPRVTGEAFF
TRBD1 TRBJ2-7 TRBV28 CASRGQATYEQYF
TRBD1 TRBJ2-4 TRBV7-2 CASSLGQGQGYERYF
TRBD2 TRBJ2-1 TRBV6-5 CASSTTLADSYNEQFF
. TRBJ1-2 TRBV27 CASSLLEGSYGYTF
. TRBJ2-1 TRBV27 CASSLADSHNEQFF
. TRBJ2-7 TRBV25-1 CASTRDRSYEQYF
TRBD1 TRBJ2-3 TRBV29-1 CSVLGQGTDTQYF
TRBD2 TRBJ2-1 TRBV20-1 CSARGRAGLGGNEQFF
TRBD2 TRBJ2-2 TRBV29-1 CSVESLAGGPNGELFF
TRBD2 TRBJ2-3 TRBV12-3/TRBV12-4 CASSLAPPLAGVGDTQYF
. TRBJ1-2 TRBV6-1 CASSEKPANGGYGYTF
TRBD1 TRBJ1-2 TRBV12-3/TRBV12-4 CASSFLGGGYTF
TRBD2 TRBJ2-6 TRBV27 CASSLLGGRVLTF
TRBD2 TRBJ2-7 TRBV2 CATLLAAFSYEQYF
. TRBJ1-2 TRBV29-1 CSVRTPIGSRGYTF
TRBD2 TRBJ2-7 TRBV5-1 CASSPGGKVYEQYF
. TRBJ2-1 TRBV6-5 CASSSGQHEQFF
. TRBJ2-1 TRBV21-1 CASSKVVSSGSDEQFF
. TRBJ2-1 TRBV20-1 CSARDRNEQFF